The clone carrying this TCR beta chain was counted a single time. No antigen is known for it. The germline CDR1 and CDR2 sequences are MNHEY and SVGEGT. With 11 bases removed from V and 0 bases from J, the gap between germline ends came to 20 bases. The CDR3 is 17 residues long. The entry originates in a study of CD8+CD57+ T cells in acquired aplastic anemia. Study-wide background: Sorted CD4+ and CD8+ cells yielded roughly 3.1 ug of DNA on average. Whole-study findings and limits: The study identified roughly 29 CD8+ CDR3 sequences shared by patients and controls.

CD8+CD57+ cell expansion had been shown by flow cytometry in patients chosen for sequencing. The blood sampling took place in patients who had so far received no therapy. Genomic DNA was employed as the template in profiling TCR beta VDJ and CDR3. A single record per CDR3 protein comes from TCRdb applying MiXCR to the reads. The table records about 160,000 distinct CDR3 sequences, 40% to 50% of them present only once. Sequences were obtained from sorted CD4+, CD8+, or CD8+CD57+ T cells (not recorded which) from PBMCs. This chain joins TRBV6-2 or TRBV6-3 and TRBJ2-6, with a weak D call TRBD1 (5 bases). This clonotype was sampled from a human donor with aplastic anemia. The CDR3 DNA follows: TGTGCCGCTAGGGCGGCAGGGATCTCCTCTGGGGCCAACGTCCTGACTTTC. The encoded protein is CAARAAGISSGANVLTF.